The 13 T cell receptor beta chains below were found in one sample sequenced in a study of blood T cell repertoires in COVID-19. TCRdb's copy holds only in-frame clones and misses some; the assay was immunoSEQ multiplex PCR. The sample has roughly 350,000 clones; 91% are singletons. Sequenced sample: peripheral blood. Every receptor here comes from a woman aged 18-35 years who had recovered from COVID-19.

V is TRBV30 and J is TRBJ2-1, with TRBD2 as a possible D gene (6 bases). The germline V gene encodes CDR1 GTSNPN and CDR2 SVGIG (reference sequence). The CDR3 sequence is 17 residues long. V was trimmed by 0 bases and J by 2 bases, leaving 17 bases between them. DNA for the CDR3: TGTGCCTGGAGTGTAGGTCGGATTAGCGGAACCTACAATGAGCAGTTCTTC. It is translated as CAWSVGRISGTYNEQFF.

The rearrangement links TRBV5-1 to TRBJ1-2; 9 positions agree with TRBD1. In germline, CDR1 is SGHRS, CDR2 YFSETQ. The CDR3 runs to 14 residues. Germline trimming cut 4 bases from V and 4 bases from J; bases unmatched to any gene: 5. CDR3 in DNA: TGCGCCAGCAGCCCGGACAGGGGCGGCTATGGCTACACCTTC. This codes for CASSPDRGGYGYTF.

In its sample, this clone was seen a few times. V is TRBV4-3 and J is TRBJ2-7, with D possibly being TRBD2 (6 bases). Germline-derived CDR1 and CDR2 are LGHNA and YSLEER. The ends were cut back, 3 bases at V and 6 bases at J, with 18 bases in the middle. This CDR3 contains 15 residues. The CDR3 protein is CASSQTGVPTVEQYV. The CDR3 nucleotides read TGCGCCAGCAGCCAGACGGGGGTCCCTACCGTCGAGCAGTACGTC.

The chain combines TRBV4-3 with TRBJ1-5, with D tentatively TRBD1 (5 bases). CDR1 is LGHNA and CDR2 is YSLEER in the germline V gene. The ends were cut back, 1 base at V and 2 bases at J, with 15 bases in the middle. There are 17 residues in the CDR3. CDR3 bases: TGCGCCAGCAGCCAAGGCTGGGTTCGGGGGGGCAATCAGCCCCAGCATTTT. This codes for CASSQGWVRGGNQPQHF.

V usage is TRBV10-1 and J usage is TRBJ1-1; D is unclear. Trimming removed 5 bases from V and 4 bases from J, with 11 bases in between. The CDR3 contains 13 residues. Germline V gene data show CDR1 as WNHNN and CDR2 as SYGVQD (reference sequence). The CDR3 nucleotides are TGCGCCAGCAGTCGGTCACGTTTCACTGAAGCTTTCTTT. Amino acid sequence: CASSRSRFTEAFF.

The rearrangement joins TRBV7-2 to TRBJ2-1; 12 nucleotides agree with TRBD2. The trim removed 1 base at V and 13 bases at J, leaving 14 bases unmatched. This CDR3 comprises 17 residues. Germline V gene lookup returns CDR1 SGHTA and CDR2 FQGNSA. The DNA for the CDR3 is TGTGCCAGCAGCTTAGAGTGGTCTAGCGGGGGGGACGTCCCCCAGTTCTTC. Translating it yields CASSLEWSSGGDVPQFF.

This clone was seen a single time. The CDR3 here is CASNLAGLVRYNEQFF. CDR3 sequence (DNA): TGTGCCAGCAACCTGGCAGGGCTAGTAAGGTACAATGAGCAGTTCTTC. The chain links TRBV7-8 to TRBJ2-1, with D possibly TRBD1 on 5 matching bases. Germline V CDR1 and CDR2: SGHVS, FQNEAQ. The CDR3 spans 16 residues. V lost 7 bases and J 4 bases, leaving 20 bases between the germline ends.

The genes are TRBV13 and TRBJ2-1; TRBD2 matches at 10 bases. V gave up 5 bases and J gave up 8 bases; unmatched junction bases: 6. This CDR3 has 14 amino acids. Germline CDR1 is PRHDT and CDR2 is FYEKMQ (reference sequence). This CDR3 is CASSRTSGFYEQFF. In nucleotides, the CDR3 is TGTGCCAGCAGCCGGACTAGCGGTTTTTATGAGCAGTTCTTC.

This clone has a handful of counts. DNA for the CDR3: TGTGCCAGCAGCTTGCAAATGGGCCAGCCCCAGCATTTT. It yields the protein CASSLQMGQPQHF. The rearrangement links TRBV7-2 to TRBJ1-5; D ambiguous. The CDR3 sequence is 13 residues long. From germline, CDR1 is SGHTA and CDR2 FQGNSA. V lost 3 bases to trimming and J lost 7 bases, with 10 bases between them.

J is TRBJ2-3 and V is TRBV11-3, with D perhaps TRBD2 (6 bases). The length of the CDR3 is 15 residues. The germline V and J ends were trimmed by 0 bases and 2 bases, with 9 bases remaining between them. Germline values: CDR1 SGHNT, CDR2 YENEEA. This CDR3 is CASSLDGGNTDTQYF. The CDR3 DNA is TGTGCCAGCAGCTTAGACGGCGGGAACACAGATACGCAGTATTTT.

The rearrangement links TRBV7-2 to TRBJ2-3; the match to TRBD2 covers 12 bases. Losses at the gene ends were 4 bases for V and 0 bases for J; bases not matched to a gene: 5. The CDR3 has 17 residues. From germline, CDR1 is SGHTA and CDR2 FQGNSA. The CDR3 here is CASSSRTSGISTDTQYF. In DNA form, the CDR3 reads TGTGCCAGCAGCTCCCGGACTAGCGGGATTAGCACAGATACGCAGTATTTT.

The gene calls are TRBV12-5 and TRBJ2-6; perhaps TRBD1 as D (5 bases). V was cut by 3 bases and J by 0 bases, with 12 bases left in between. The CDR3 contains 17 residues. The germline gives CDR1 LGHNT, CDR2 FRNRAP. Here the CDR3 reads CASGFDRLSSGANVLTF. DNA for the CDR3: TGTGCTAGTGGTTTCGACAGATTAAGCTCTGGGGCCAACGTCCTGACTTTC.

DNA for the CDR3: TGTGCCAGCAGCCCAGAGGGGCTAGCGGCTAGCTCCTACAATGAGCAGTTCTTC. It specifies CASSPEGLAASSYNEQFF. The rearrangement links TRBV7-8 to TRBJ2-1; TRBD2 matches at 7 bases. This CDR3 has 18 residues. Per germline, CDR1 SGHVS and CDR2 FQNEAQ. Trimming took 5 bases from V and 0 from J; bases not matched to a gene: 13.